This TCR beta chain came from a study of beta chain features in type 1 diabetes. General study findings and limits: Among all four CD4+ subsets, Type 1 diabetes patients had TCRB CDR3s that were moderately but significantly shorter.

The CDR3 loop spans 14 amino acids. After removal of 3 bases from V and 5 bases from J, the junction contained 5 bases not matched to a gene. CDR1 and CDR2 from the germline V gene are KGHSH and LQKENI. The investigators reverse transcribed all of the isolated RNA, so they sequenced expressed TCRB transcripts. Sequencing used immunoSEQ multiplex PCR; TCRdb keeps in-frame clones, though not all of them. The sample lists nearly 700,000 clones, roughly 13% seen once, with approximately 0.021% in the top ten. A few counts support this clone. Its antigen remains unidentified. The chain has TRBV18 and TRBJ2-7; 9 bases map to TRBD2. The origin of this receptor is a man aged 18 to 29 with type 1 diabetes. Sequenced: naive CD4+ T cells from blood. CDR3 in DNA: TGTGCCAGCTCACCGCGGGGGGGCCTAGACGAGCAGTACTTC. Protein product: CASSPRGGLDEQYF.